This T cell receptor beta chain was sequenced for a study of blood T cell repertoires in COVID-19. In the study overall: The United States, Italy and Spain supplied acute and convalescent COVID-19 samples. Sample material is recorded as cDNA or gDNA derived from T cells, B-cell-depleted T cells, or PBMCs.

The CDR3 consists of 15 residues. The V segment lost 4 bases and the J segment 7 bases; nucleotides outside the gene matches: 2. From germline, CDR1 is SGHDN and CDR2 FVKESK. How the authors handled the data: Amplification of reference gene primers provided the estimated nucleated cell counts. Only in-frame clones appear in the TCRdb table, and some are missing; sequencing was by immunoSEQ multiplex PCR. V and J calls plus clone size are reproduced from that table; the DNA served to infer D and trimming. The table has 150,000 or so clones, more than 75% seen once. V and J are TRBV14 and TRBJ2-1, with TRBD2 matching 15 bases. The sequence was collected from a woman aged 45-65 years with COVID-19, enrolled during active disease. Sequenced: peripheral blood. Here the CDR3 reads CASSPGLAGGNEQFF. The CDR3 nucleotides read TGTGCCAGCAGCCCCGGACTAGCGGGGGGGAATGAGCAGTTCTTC.